This T cell receptor (beta chain) was documented in a study of vaccination and CD4 T cells after COVID-19. Treatment described: approximately 10-day PBMC culture with coronavirus spike peptide pools or control peptides (ViraFEST assay). The length of the CDR3 is 16 residues. CDR1 is LNHNV, CDR2 YYDKDF, per germline (reference sequence). Germline trimming cut 1 base from V and 4 bases from J; bases unmatched to any gene: 6. An Oncomine TCR Beta short-read assay was used to sequence the DNA from cultured CD4+ T cells. TCRdb reprocessed the PCR reads via MiXCR and lists one record per CDR3 protein. The sample has roughly 12,000 distinct CDR3 sequences; roughly 43% are singletons. This clonotype was seen a few times. Antigen unknown.

Sequences were obtained from CD4+ T cells from blood, cultured in vitro. This sequence was found in a human donor who had recovered from COVID-19. The rearrangement uses TRBV15 and TRBJ2-7; 11 bases match TRBD1. The CDR3: CATSRGKGQGAYEQYF. CDR3 in DNA: TGTGCCACCAGCAGAGGGAAAGGACAGGGGGCTTACGAGCAGTACTTC.